The 23 T cell receptor beta chains below come from one sample, sequenced in a study of identical twins (dated by TCRdb to about 2016). Library construction relied on 5' RACE. Data came from an Illumina HiSeq 2000. The public sequencing data were trimmed at Q25 with fastp and processed into clonotypes with MiXCR by TCRdb, which kept only in-frame beta chains. Duplicate CDR3 protein sequences are folded into a single record with the most common DNA and genes. This sample is represented by more than 200,000 distinct CDR3 sequences; roughly 10% of them were singletons. Over 4.5% of the sample is in the top ten clones. Sequences were obtained from memory (CD45RO+) T cells sorted from blood. The cell subset or site label here, explained by the study, means: CD45RO+ enriched T cells. These receptors all come from a woman aged 18-29 years in good health.

This clonotype was picked up many times. The DNA of the CDR3 is TGCAGTGCCTCGTGGGGAGGCGGCTACACCTTC. This gives the protein CSASWGGGYTF. The chain has TRBV20-1 and TRBJ1-2; D gene ambiguous. V was shortened by 6 bases and J by 8 bases, with 13 bases between the two germline ends. CDR1 and CDR2 (germline): DFQATT, SNEGSKA (reference sequence). The CDR3 is made up of 11 amino acids.

This clonotype was detected a few times. This chain joins TRBV20-1 and TRBJ2-1, with 8 bases lining up with TRBD1. Germline V gene data show CDR1 as DFQATT and CDR2 as SNEGSKA (reference sequence). The V gene end was trimmed by 4 bases and the J gene end by 9 bases; junction bases not matched to a gene: 5. The CDR3 covers 12 residues. CDR3 region: CSAKTGGSEQFF. Written as DNA, the CDR3 is TGCAGTGCTAAAACAGGGGGAAGTGAGCAGTTCTTC.

In this sample, this clonotype turned up many times. The chain joins TRBV3-1 to TRBJ2-2; D may be TRBD2 (7 bases). The germline V and J ends were trimmed by 0 bases and 6 bases, with 26 bases remaining between them. The CDR3 length is 20 residues. From germline, CDR1 is LGHDT and CDR2 YNNKEL (reference sequence). In DNA, the CDR3 is TGTGCCAGCAGCCAAGAATATTCGCAGTCTGCGGGGGCAACCCCCGGGGAGCTGTTTTTT. This gives the protein CASSQEYSQSAGATPGELFF.

V and J are TRBV4-1 and TRBJ1-5, with D possibly being TRBD1 (5 bases). The V gene's germline CDR1 is MGHRA and CDR2 YSYEKL. The V end was cut by 1 base, the J end by 5 bases, with 9 bases between. This CDR3 has 14 residues. CDR3 region: CASSQGRGDQPQHF. The CDR3 region has the DNA TGCGCCAGCAGCCAAGGACGGGGGGATCAGCCCCAGCATTTT.

This clonotype has more than one count but fewer than ten. This rearrangement joins TRBV20-1 to TRBJ2-1; weak D call: TRBD1 (6 bases). This CDR3 is 13 amino acids long. Germline V CDR1 and CDR2: DFQATT, SNEGSKA (reference sequence). Trimming cost V 6 bases and J 2 bases, with 11 bases left between them. CDR3 sequence (DNA): TGCAGTGCCCACGAGGGGGCCTACAATGAGCAGTTCTTC. This gives the protein CSAHEGAYNEQFF.

This chain connects TRBV3-1 to TRBJ2-1; TRBD2 matches at 12 bases. Trimming at V came to 4 bases and at J to 7 bases, leaving 5 bases not matched to a gene. Germline-derived CDR1 and CDR2 are LGHDT and YNNKEL (reference sequence). CDR3 length: 15 amino acids. CDR3 coding DNA: TGTGCCAGCAGCCCTCGGACTAGCGGGAATAATGAGCAGTTCTTC. Translated: CASSPRTSGNNEQFF.

This clonotype was picked up a small number of times. The V and J genes are TRBV7-9 and TRBJ1-2, with no clear D. The length of the CDR3 is 14 residues. V shed 0 bases and J shed 8 bases, with 13 bases lying between them. Germline V gives CDR1 SEHNR, CDR2 FQNEAQ (reference sequence). CDR3 DNA sequence: TGTGCCAGCAGCTTAGCCAGCGCTATAGGAGGCTACACCTTC. It is translated as CASSLASAIGGYTF.

The J gene is TRBJ1-2, the V gene TRBV19, with 9 bases fitting TRBD1. Germline values: CDR1 LNHDA, CDR2 SQIVND (reference sequence). CDR3 length: 14 amino acids. CDR3: CVTVSGQGFYGYTF. The CDR3 DNA reads as TGTGTCACCGTCTCGGGACAGGGATTCTATGGCTACACCTTC.

The chain recombines TRBV7-9 with TRBJ2-7, with 10 bases identical to TRBD2. The CDR3 runs to 13 residues. Germline V gene sequence: CDR1 SEHNR, CDR2 FQNEAQ (reference sequence). J lost 7 bases, V lost 5 bases, and 5 bases had no gene match. The CDR3 is CASSPNSGREQYF. CDR3 DNA: TGTGCCAGCAGCCCGAATAGCGGGAGGGAGCAGTACTTC.

The rearrangement links TRBV3-1 to TRBJ2-7, with 7 bases fitting TRBD1. CDR3 size: 13 residues. The J segment lost 6 bases and the V segment lost 5 bases, leaving 7 bases of the junction unmatched. Germline CDR1 LGHDT, CDR2 YNNKEL (reference sequence). The CDR3 is CASSATTGTEQYF. The CDR3 nucleotides read TGTGCCAGCAGCGCCACGACAGGGACCGAGCAGTACTTC.

This clonotype was found many times. This chain uses TRBV5-1 with TRBJ1-1, with D maybe TRBD1 (6 bases). The V end lost 6 bases, the J end lost 3 bases, and 18 bases lay between the germline ends. Germline V CDR1 and CDR2: SGHRS, YFSETQ. This CDR3 is built from 15 residues. CDR3 coding DNA: TGCGCCAGCAATTCAAACGGTGGGGGCTACACTGAAGCTTTCTTT. Translated, it gives CASNSNGGGYTEAFF.

This clonotype came up many times. V and J are TRBV3-1 and TRBJ2-2, with D uncertain. The ends were cut back, 4 bases at V and 6 bases at J, with 6 bases in the middle. CDR3 length equals 12 residues. Germline-derived CDR1 and CDR2 are LGHDT and YNNKEL (reference sequence). The CDR3 spells CASSRGAGELFF. CDR3 sequence (DNA): TGTGCCAGCAGCCGTGGGGCCGGGGAGCTGTTTTTT. Variable domain in full (rest from reference TRBV3-1 and TRBJ2-2): DTAVSQTPKYLVTQMGNDKSIKCEQNLGHDTMYWYKQDSKKFLKIMFSYNNKELIINETVPNRFSPKSPDKAHLNLHINSLELGDSAVYFCASSRGAGELFFGEGSRLTVL.

The gene calls are TRBV6-2 or TRBV6-3 and TRBJ1-1, with D possibly TRBD1 on 6 matching bases. This CDR3 has 17 residues. V dropped 4 bases and J dropped 0 bases, with 18 bases sitting between them. The V gene's germline CDR1 is MNHEY and CDR2 SVGEGT. The CDR3 coding sequence is TGTGCCAGCAGTTCGTGGGGGAGGGGGGGCATGAACACTGAAGCTTTCTTT. This translates into CASSSWGRGGMNTEAFF.

Notes on this clonotype: Sequence at one end of the junction differs from germline and may be a read error. The chain links TRBV20-1 to TRBJ2-7, with 7 bases lining up with TRBD2. This CDR3 contains 16 residues. The germline V gene has CDR1 DFQATT and CDR2 SNEGSKA (reference sequence). The CDR3 DNA follows: TGCTGTGCTAGCCGCGGGAGAATAAGGAGCTCCTACGAGCAGTACTTC. The encoded protein is CCASRGRIRSSYEQYF.

This clonotype appeared once. The junction differs from germline at one of its ends, possibly a read error. DNA of the CDR3: TGTGCTAGCAGCTTAGATGTTAGCTCCCATGAGCAGTTCTTC. Protein product: CASSLDVSSHEQFF. The V call is TRBV7-7, the J call TRBJ2-1; D remains unclear. Per the germline V gene, CDR1 is SSHAT and CDR2 is FNYEAQ (reference sequence). CDR3 length: 14 residues.

The rearrangement links TRBV14 to TRBJ2-1; D unclear. From germline, CDR1 is SGHDN and CDR2 FVKESK. Trimming shortened V by 4 bases and J by 9 bases, and 16 bases separated the two germline ends. The CDR3 has 14 amino acids. CDR3 nucleotide sequence: TGTGCCAGCAGCCCCAAGGCCGCAAGTGGTGAGCAGTTCTTC. This encodes CASSPKAASGEQFF.

In this sample, this clonotype turned up a few times. The chain uses TRBV2 and TRBJ1-1; D unclear. The CDR3 is 13 residues long. V was trimmed by 7 bases and J by 0 bases, leaving 9 bases between them. CDR1 and CDR2 from the germline V gene are SNHLY and FYNNEI. CDR3 protein: CASTQTLNTEAFF. The CDR3 bases are TGTGCCAGCACTCAGACTTTGAACACTGAAGCTTTCTTT.

This clonotype was found many times. This chain uses TRBV5-1 with TRBJ1-2; D is perhaps TRBD1 (6 bases). The CDR3 length is 14 residues. Germline loops: CDR1 SGHRS, CDR2 YFSETQ. The V gene lost 5 bases and the J gene lost 4 bases, with 15 bases spanning the gap. CDR3 in DNA: TGCGCCAGCAGTCGGGACAACCAAATCTATGGCTACACCTTC. This sequence encodes CASSRDNQIYGYTF. The full variable domain, in which reference TRBV5-1 and TRBJ1-2 provide the parts outside the CDR3, is KAGVTQTPRYLIKTRGQQVTLSCSPISGHRSVSWYQQTPGQGLQFLFEYFSETQRNKGNFPGRFSGRQFSNSRSEMNVSTLELGDSALYLCASSRDNQIYGYTFGSGTRLTVV.

This sequence joins TRBV19 and TRBJ1-2; 9 nucleotides agree with TRBD1. Per germline, CDR1 LNHDA and CDR2 SQIVND (reference sequence). The length of the CDR3 is 14 residues. V dropped 8 bases and J dropped 4; count of bases not matched to a gene: 8. For the CDR3, the DNA is TGTGCCAGTTGGTCCGGGACAGGGCTCTATGGCTACACCTTC. Amino acids: CASWSGTGLYGYTF.

V gene TRBV20-1 combines with J gene TRBJ2-1, with 14 bases fitting TRBD2. Germline-derived CDR1 and CDR2 are DFQATT and SNEGSKA (reference sequence). After removal of 6 bases from V and 0 bases from J, the junction contained 10 bases not matched to a gene. The CDR3 is 18 amino acids. The CDR3 sequence is CSAAGTSGSVSSYNEQFF. DNA for the CDR3: TGCAGTGCGGCCGGGACTAGCGGGAGCGTGAGCTCCTACAATGAGCAGTTCTTC.

This clonotype occurred many times. The gene calls are TRBV12-3 or TRBV12-4 and TRBJ2-7, with 8 bases that match TRBD1. V gave up 5 bases and J gave up 0 bases; unmatched junction bases: 3. This CDR3 comprises 14 residues. In DNA, the CDR3 is TGTGCCAGCAGTCCGGGACAGGCCTCCTACGAGCAGTACTTC. It translates to CASSPGQASYEQYF.

The chain recombines TRBV13 with TRBJ2-1; weak D call: TRBD2 (7 bases). Trimming left V 2 bases short and J 5 bases short, with 25 bases between. This CDR3 region has 19 residues. CDR1 and CDR2 from the germline V gene are PRHDT and FYEKMQ (reference sequence). In DNA form, the CDR3 reads TGTGCCAGCAGCTTAACAGGGTGGCGGGGGACATCCTTAAACAATGAGCAGTTCTTC. It codes for CASSLTGWRGTSLNNEQFF.

Ten or more counts support this clonotype. V is TRBV7-3 and J is TRBJ2-1; 9 bases are shared with TRBD2. The CDR3 is 16 residues long. The germline V gene encodes CDR1 SGHTA and CDR2 FQGTGA. With V trimmed by 3 bases and J by 6 bases, 9 bases remained unmatched. The DNA for the CDR3 is TGTGCCAGCAGCTTGAATCGCGGGGGGGCCCTCAATGAGCAGTTCTTC. As protein: CASSLNRGGALNEQFF.